This TCR beta chain emerged from a study of blood T cell repertoires in COVID-19. Study at large: The origin of the acute and convalescent COVID-19 samples was the United States, Italy and Spain. T cells, B-cell-depleted T cells, or PBMCs provided the cDNA or gDNA that served as material.

In the study's own analysis: The assay estimated nucleated cells by amplifying reference gene primers. TCRdb's table, derived via immunoSEQ multiplex PCR, lists solely in-frame clones and lacks some. V and J calls and clone size are copied from that table; D and trimming were computed from the DNA. Found here are tens of thousands of clones, approximately 91% of them singletons; the top ten hold about 3.4%. Germline V gene lookup returns CDR1 SGHDT and CDR2 YYEEEE. The CDR3 is 15 amino acids. V was clipped by 3 bases and J by 6 bases; unmatched bases: 12. The V and J genes are TRBV5-6 and TRBJ2-7, with 7 positions matching TRBD1. The TCR comes from a woman aged 70-85 years with active COVID-19. The sample taken for sequencing was peripheral blood. The chain's CDR3 is CASSSYDRVRGEQYF. The CDR3 DNA is TGTGCCAGCAGCTCGTATGACAGGGTAAGAGGCGAGCAGTACTTC.